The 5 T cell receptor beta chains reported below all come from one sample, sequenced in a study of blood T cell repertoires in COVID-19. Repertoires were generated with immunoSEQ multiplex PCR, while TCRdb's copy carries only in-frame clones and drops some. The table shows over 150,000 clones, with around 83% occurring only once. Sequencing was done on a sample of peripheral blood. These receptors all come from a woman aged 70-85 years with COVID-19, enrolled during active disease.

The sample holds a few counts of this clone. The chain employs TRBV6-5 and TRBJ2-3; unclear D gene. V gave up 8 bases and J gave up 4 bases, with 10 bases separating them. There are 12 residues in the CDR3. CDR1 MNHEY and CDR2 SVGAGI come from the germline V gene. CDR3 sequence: CASGDRPDTQYF. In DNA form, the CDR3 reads TGTGCCAGCGGAGATAGGCCAGATACGCAGTATTTT.

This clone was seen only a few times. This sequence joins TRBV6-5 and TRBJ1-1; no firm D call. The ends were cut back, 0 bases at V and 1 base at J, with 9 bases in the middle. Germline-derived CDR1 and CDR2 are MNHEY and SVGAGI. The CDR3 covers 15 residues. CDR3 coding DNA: TGTGCCAGCAGTTACTCGGGAGGGCGGAACACTGAAGCTTTCTTT. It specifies CASSYSGGRNTEAFF.

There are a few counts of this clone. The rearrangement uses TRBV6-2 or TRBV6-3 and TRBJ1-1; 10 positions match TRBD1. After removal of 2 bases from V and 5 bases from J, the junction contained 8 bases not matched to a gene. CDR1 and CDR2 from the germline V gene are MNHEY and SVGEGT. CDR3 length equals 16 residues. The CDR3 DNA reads TGTGCCAGCAGTTACATGACAGGGGGCGCGTATACTGAAGCTTTCTTT. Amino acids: CASSYMTGGAYTEAFF.

CDR3 protein: CATSRALNPNTGELFF. CDR3 bases: TGTGCCACCAGCAGGGCACTAAATCCGAACACCGGGGAGCTGTTTTTT. The J gene is TRBJ2-2, the V gene TRBV15; no firm D call. This CDR3 is 16 amino acids long. CDR1 LNHNV and CDR2 YYDKDF come from the germline V gene (reference sequence). V dropped 3 bases and J dropped 0 bases, with 11 bases sitting between them.

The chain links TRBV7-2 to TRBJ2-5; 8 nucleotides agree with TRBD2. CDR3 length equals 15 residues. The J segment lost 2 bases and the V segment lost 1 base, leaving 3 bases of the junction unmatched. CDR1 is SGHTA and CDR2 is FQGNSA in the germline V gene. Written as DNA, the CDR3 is TGTGCCAGCAGCTTAGTGTTAGCGGGACAAGAGACCCAGTACTTC. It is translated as CASSLVLAGQETQYF.